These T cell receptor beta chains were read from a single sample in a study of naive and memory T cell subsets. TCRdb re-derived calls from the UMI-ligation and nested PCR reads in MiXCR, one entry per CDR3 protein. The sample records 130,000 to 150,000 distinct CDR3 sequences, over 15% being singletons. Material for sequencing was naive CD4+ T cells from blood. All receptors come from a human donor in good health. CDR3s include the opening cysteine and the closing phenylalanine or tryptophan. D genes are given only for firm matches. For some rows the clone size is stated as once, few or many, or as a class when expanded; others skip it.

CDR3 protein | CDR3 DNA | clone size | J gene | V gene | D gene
CASTRQGNQPQHF | TGTGCCAGCACCCGACAGGGTAATCAGCCCCAGCATTTT | few | TRBJ1-5 | TRBV12-3/TRBV12-4 | TRBD1
CASRTRTSGKNIQYF | TGTGCCAGCAGAACCCGGACTAGCGGAAAAAACATTCAGTACTTC | few | TRBJ2-4 | TRBV6-6 | TRBD2
CSAIYNEQFF | TGCAGTGCCATATACAATGAGCAGTTCTTC | many | TRBJ2-1 | TRBV20-1 | .
CASSPRGGSRSNEQFF | TGTGCCAGCAGTCCTCGGGGCGGGAGCCGTAGCAATGAGCAGTTCTTC | . | TRBJ2-1 | TRBV12-3/TRBV12-4 | TRBD2
CASRDSNQPQHF | TGTGCCAGCAGGGACAGCAATCAGCCCCAGCATTTT | many | TRBJ1-5 | TRBV2 | .
CAWIRGGPNYGYTF | TGTGCCTGGATTCGTGGTGGGCCGAACTATGGCTACACCTTC | . | TRBJ1-2 | TRBV30 | .
CSAPRTPQETQYF | TGCAGTGCCCCGAGGACCCCTCAAGAGACCCAGTACTTC | few | TRBJ2-5 | TRBV20-1 | .
CAWDGGRMDTEAFF | TGTGCCTGGGACGGAGGGCGGATGGACACTGAAGCTTTCTTT | few | TRBJ1-1 | TRBV30 | .
CAWRDRLYEQYF | TGTGCCTGGAGAGACAGACTCTACGAGCAGTACTTC | once | TRBJ2-7 | TRBV30 | .
CASSLGGAPSYEQYF | TGTGCCAGCAGCCTGGGAGGGGCTCCCTCCTACGAGCAGTACTTC | . | TRBJ2-7 | TRBV7-2 | TRBD2